Below are 26 T cell receptor beta chains sequenced from a single sample in a study of OX40 agonist ivuxolimab in advanced cancers. The method was immunoSEQ multiplex PCR; TCRdb's version includes in-frame clones alone and lacks a portion of them. Of 55,000 to 85,000 clones listed, around 86% were seen once; the top ten hold under 0.75%. Specimen: CD4+ or CD8+ T cells sorted from blood, collected in a trial of the OX40 agonist ivuxolimab. The receptors shown here come from an adult with an advanced solid tumor such as melanoma, head and neck, liver or kidney cancer.

The V call is TRBV5-1, the J call TRBJ1-1; 11 bases map to TRBD1. The CDR3 contains 16 residues. The germline V gene has CDR1 SGHRS and CDR2 YFSETQ. The V gene end was trimmed by 0 bases and the J gene end by 9 bases; junction bases not matched to a gene: 10. The CDR3 coding sequence is TGCGCCAGCAGCTTGGTCGGTGGACAGGGGGCTCCTCAAGCTTTCTTT. Its protein is CASSLVGGQGAPQAFF.

This chain connects TRBV7-2 to TRBJ2-5, with 13 bases aligning to TRBD2. Germline trimming cut 5 bases from V and 4 bases from J; bases unmatched to any gene: 7. The germline V gene encodes CDR1 SGHTA and CDR2 FQGNSA. The CDR3 length is 16 residues. The CDR3 spells CASSPRLAGGIETQYF. As DNA, the CDR3 is TGTGCCAGCAGCCCCAGACTAGCGGGAGGTATAGAGACCCAGTACTTC. Full variable domain (missing parts from reference TRBV7-2 and TRBJ2-5): GAGVSQSPSNKVTEKGKDVELRCDPISGHTALYWYRQSLGQGLEFLIYFQGNSAPDKSGLPSDRFSAERTGGSVSTLTIQRTQQEDSAVYLCASSPRLAGGIETQYFGPGTRLLVL.

This sequence joins TRBV19 and TRBJ2-1, with TRBD2 matching 10 bases. CDR3 length: 15 amino acids. Per germline, CDR1 LNHDA and CDR2 SQIVND (reference sequence). J was trimmed by 6 bases and V by 1 base; bases with no gene match: 3. CDR3 bases: TGTGCCAGTAGTATAGCGGCTAGCGGGAGCAATGAGCAGTTCTTC. Its translation: CASSIAASGSNEQFF.

The chain combines TRBV7-2 with TRBJ2-7; D remains unclear. The CDR3 is made up of 17 amino acids. CDR1 is SGHTA and CDR2 is FQGNSA in the germline V gene. V lost 1 base to trimming and J lost 0 bases, with 16 bases between them. The CDR3 DNA reads TGTGCCAGCAGCTTAGTCGTGCGGCAGGAGAGCTCCTACGAGCAGTACTTC. Amino acid sequence: CASSLVVRQESSYEQYF.

This rearrangement joins TRBV19 to TRBJ1-6, with 7 bases matching TRBD1. The V and J ends lost 8 bases and 7 bases, in that order; junction bases with no gene match: 5. The CDR3 spans 13 residues. Germline CDR1 reads LNHDA; CDR2 reads SQIVND (reference sequence). CDR3 residues: CASSQDRNSPLHF. In nucleotides, the CDR3 is TGTGCCAGTTCGCAGGACAGGAATTCACCCCTCCACTTT.

The chain has TRBV7-9 and TRBJ2-3; tentatively, D is TRBD1 (5 bases). Germline V gene data show CDR1 as SEHNR and CDR2 as FQNEAQ (reference sequence). The length of the CDR3 is 16 residues. Between the trimmed V and J ends, which lost 4 bases and 2 bases, there was a span of 16 bases. CDR3 coding DNA: TGTGCCAGCAGCTCAGGGTTGGTATTCGCCACAGATACGCAGTATTTT. Translating gives CASSSGLVFATDTQYF.

V is TRBV19 and J is TRBJ2-3, with 8 bases aligning to TRBD1. The CDR3 runs to 15 residues. The ends lost 6 bases at V and 1 base at J; junction bases unmatched: 6. The germline gives CDR1 LNHDA, CDR2 SQIVND (reference sequence). CDR3 DNA sequence: TGTGCCAGTAGCACGGACAGGGTCCGCACAGATACGCAGTATTTT. Its translation: CASSTDRVRTDTQYF.

The rearrangement joins TRBV28 to TRBJ2-5; 8 positions match TRBD2. The V gene's germline CDR1 is MDHEN and CDR2 SYDVKM. V lost 6 bases, J lost 1 base, and 7 bases stayed unmatched. This CDR3 comprises 15 residues. Here the CDR3 DNA reads TGTGCCAGCAGGGCCGGGGGGGGATTCCAAGAGACCCAGTACTTC. Its protein is CASRAGGGFQETQYF.

The chain uses TRBV18 and TRBJ2-3; TRBD2 matches at 8 bases. The V and J ends lost 3 bases and 1 base, in that order; junction bases with no gene match: 6. Germline lookup yields CDR1 KGHSH and CDR2 LQKENI. The CDR3 length is 16 residues. Written as DNA, the CDR3 is TGTGCCAGCTCACCGCGACTAGCGCGGGGCACAGATACGCAGTATTTT. Amino acids: CASSPRLARGTDTQYF. Full variable domain (missing parts from reference TRBV18 and TRBJ2-3): NAGVMQNPRHLVRRRGQEARLRCSPMKGHSHVYWYRQLPEEGLKFMVYLQKENIIDESGMPKERFSAEFPKEGPSILRIQQVVRGDSAAYFCASSPRLARGTDTQYFGPGTRLTVL.

This clone showed up just once. The chain is built from TRBV2 and TRBJ1-4; TRBD1 is a possible D gene (5 bases). Per the germline V gene, CDR1 is SNHLY and CDR2 is FYNNEI. The V end lost 6 bases, the J end lost 8 bases, and 10 bases lay between the germline ends. This CDR3 contains 12 residues. The CDR3, as DNA: TGTGCCAGCAGACAGGTCCGGGAAAAACTGTTTTTT. Translation: CASRQVREKLFF. The full variable domain, with the rest looked up from reference TRBV2 and TRBJ1-4, is EPEVTQTPSHQVTQMGQEVILRCVPISNHLYFYWYRQILGQKVEFLVSFYNNEISEKSEIFDDQFSVERPDGSNFTLKIRSTKLEDSAMYFCASRQVREKLFFGSGTQLSVL.

The chain carries TRBV6-5 and TRBJ2-5; D might be TRBD1 or TRBD2, each matching 5 bases. This CDR3 contains 14 residues. Trimming pared 6 bases from V and 3 bases from J, leaving 14 bases between. Germline CDR1 reads MNHEY; CDR2 reads SVGAGI. In DNA, the CDR3 is TGTGCCAGCAGCCGTCCGGGACCGAAAGAGACCCAGTACTTC. This encodes CASSRPGPKETQYF.

This clone occurred a few times. This chain joins TRBV5-1 and TRBJ1-6; 9 bases fit TRBD1. Per the germline V gene, CDR1 is SGHRS and CDR2 is YFSETQ. V lost 5 bases and J lost 7; bases outside the gene matches: 4. The CDR3 covers 14 residues. The chain's CDR3 is CASSPGQGNSPLHF. The CDR3 DNA sequence: TGCGCCAGCAGTCCGGGACAGGGAAATTCACCCCTCCACTTT.

The chain couples TRBV25-1 to TRBJ2-1; D perhaps matches TRBD2 (6 bases). The V and J ends lost 6 bases and 11 bases respectively, with 17 bases between them. In germline, CDR1 is MGHDK, CDR2 SYGVNS. This CDR3 has 13 residues. CDR3 residues: CASSNWREEKQFF. CDR3 DNA: TGTGCCAGCAGCAACTGGAGGGAGGAAAAGCAGTTCTTC.

This clone was seen only once. The gene calls are TRBV5-1 and TRBJ1-1; 7 positions agree with TRBD1. Per germline, CDR1 SGHRS and CDR2 YFSETQ. V lost 7 bases to trimming and J lost 2 bases; unmatched junction nucleotides: 5. The CDR3 has 13 amino acids. CDR3 DNA sequence: TGCGCCAGCCGACAGGGACCCAACACTGAAGCTTTCTTT. Amino acids: CASRQGPNTEAFF.

The chain has TRBV7-2 and TRBJ1-2, with 9 bases fitting TRBD1. Losses at the gene ends were 3 bases for V and 1 base for J; bases not matched to a gene: 3. The CDR3 is 15 residues long. Germline CDR1 reads SGHTA; CDR2 reads FQGNSA. The CDR3 bases are TGTGCCAGCAGCTTTCCGGGACAGGGTAACTATGGCTACACCTTC. This encodes CASSFPGQGNYGYTF.

The rearrangement links TRBV6-5 to TRBJ1-6; 7 nucleotides line up with TRBD1. Germline CDR1 is MNHEY and CDR2 is SVGAGI. V shed 0 bases, J shed 7 bases, and the junction held 6 bases outside the gene matches. This CDR3 region has 16 residues. In nucleotides, the CDR3 is TGTGCCAGCAGTTACTCGAAGGGGGCCGAAAATTCACCCCTCCACTTT. This gives the protein CASSYSKGAENSPLHF.

V usage is TRBV6-5 and J usage is TRBJ2-5; D is possibly TRBD2 (7 bases). The tail of the sequence fits TRBJ2-7 better, so the J call may be wrong. This CDR3 contains 14 residues. The V gene's germline CDR1 is MNHEY and CDR2 SVGAGI. The CDR3 reads CASEGRGGAYEQYF. DNA of the CDR3: TGTGCCAGCGAGGGTAGGGGGGGCGCGTACGAGCAGTACTTC.

This chain connects TRBV7-2 to TRBJ2-2; a possible D gene is TRBD2 (6 bases). This CDR3 is 14 amino acids long. Trimming pared 4 bases from V and 0 bases from J, leaving 6 bases between. In germline, CDR1 is SGHTA, CDR2 FQGNSA. CDR3: CASSWGANTGELFF. Written as DNA, the CDR3 is TGTGCCAGCAGCTGGGGGGCGAACACCGGGGAGCTGTTTTTT. The full variable domain, with the rest looked up from reference TRBV7-2 and TRBJ2-2, is GAGVSQSPSNKVTEKGKDVELRCDPISGHTALYWYRQSLGQGLEFLIYFQGNSAPDKSGLPSDRFSAERTGGSVSTLTIQRTQQEDSAVYLCASSWGANTGELFFGEGSRLTVL.

CDR3 protein: CASSYTDRTAGGYTF. The CDR3 DNA follows: TGTGCCAGCAGTTACACCGATCGGACGGCGGGCGGCTACACCTTC. The chain couples TRBV6-5 to TRBJ1-2, with D unresolved. The CDR3 consists of 15 residues. Trimming took 2 bases from V and 8 from J, leaving 18 bases between them. Germline V lookup: CDR1 MNHEY, CDR2 SVGAGI.

The chain uses TRBV11-2 and TRBJ2-1; no clear D. From germline, CDR1 is SGHAT and CDR2 FQNNGV. The CDR3 is 11 residues long. The V end lost 3 bases, the J end lost 7 bases, and 4 bases lay between the germline ends. This CDR3 reads CASSFHNEQFF. Here the CDR3 DNA reads TGTGCCAGCAGCTTCCATAATGAGCAGTTCTTC.

The sample holds a few counts of this clone. The chain recombines TRBV28 with TRBJ1-4; the match to TRBD1 covers 11 bases. Germline V gives CDR1 MDHEN, CDR2 SYDVKM. Germline trimming cut 6 bases from V and 7 bases from J; bases unmatched to any gene: 7. The CDR3 contains 15 residues. The CDR3 loop is CASSGGGTGGEKLFF. The CDR3 region has the DNA TGTGCCAGCAGCGGAGGGGGGACAGGGGGTGAAAAACTGTTTTTT.

Only one count was recorded for this clone. The V gene is TRBV19, the J gene TRBJ2-5; D may correspond to TRBD1 or TRBD2 (5 bases each). Germline values: CDR1 LNHDA, CDR2 SQIVND (reference sequence). V was cut by 10 bases and J by 3 bases, with 15 bases left in between. This CDR3 is built from 13 residues. CDR3 DNA sequence: TGTGCCATTCCCCGAGGGGAAAAAGAGACCCAGTACTTC. This codes for CAIPRGEKETQYF.

The rearrangement links TRBV19 to TRBJ2-7; possible D gene TRBD2, 5 bases. Trimming stripped 3 bases from V and 8 bases from J, with 38 bases between. This CDR3 contains 21 residues. Germline V CDR1 and CDR2: LNHDA, SQIVND (reference sequence). CDR3 residues: CASSIGPAVYGIYEGHCQQYF. In DNA, the CDR3 is TGTGCCAGTAGTATCGGACCGGCAGTTTATGGGATTTACGAGGGTCATTGCCAGCAGTACTTC.

The chain combines TRBV14 with TRBJ1-4, with 12 bases identical to TRBD1. This CDR3 is built from 16 residues. The V gene end was trimmed by 4 bases and the J gene end by 7 bases; junction bases not matched to a gene: 7. CDR1 and CDR2 (germline): SGHDN, FVKESK. CDR3 sequence: CASSRTGQGAFEKLFF. CDR3 in DNA: TGTGCCAGCAGCCGCACGGGACAGGGGGCGTTTGAAAAACTGTTTTTT.

The chain couples TRBV6-5 to TRBJ2-7, with 10 bases identical to TRBD1. V was pared by 5 bases and J by 3 bases, with 4 bases of the junction left unmatched. The CDR3 extends over 14 amino acids. Germline CDR1 and CDR2: MNHEY and SVGAGI. This chain's CDR3 is CASSDRDRGYEQYF. DNA of the CDR3: TGTGCCAGCAGTGACCGGGACAGGGGCTACGAGCAGTACTTC.

The chain is built from TRBV28 and TRBJ2-7; the D call may be TRBD1 or TRBD2 (5 bases each). Deletions cut 8 bases from V and 6 bases from J, with 17 bases between. The CDR3 loop spans 13 amino acids. CDR1 MDHEN and CDR2 SYDVKM come from the germline V gene. As DNA, the CDR3 is TGTGCCAGCGGTACCGGGGCGATGGTCGAGCAGTACTTC. Translating gives CASGTGAMVEQYF. The variable domain in full, completed from reference TRBV28 and TRBJ2-7, reads DVKVTQSSRYLVKRTGEKVFLECVQDMDHENMFWYRQDPGLGLRLIYFSYDVKMKEKGDIPEGYSVSREKKERFSLILESASTNQTSMYLCASGTGAMVEQYFGPGTRLTVT.